This TCR beta chain was captured in a study of blood T cell repertoires in COVID-19. Study summary: Samples representing acute and convalescent COVID-19 were sourced from the United States, Italy and Spain. T cells, B-cell-depleted T cells, or PBMCs supplied cDNA or gDNA.

Trimming removed 3 bases from V and 3 bases from J; junction bases left unmatched: 2. The CDR3 length is 13 residues. Germline V lookup: CDR1 SGHRS, CDR2 YFSETQ. Source study methods: Estimates of nucleated cell counts were drawn from the amplification of reference gene primers. Only in-frame clones appear in the TCRdb table, and some are missing; sequencing was by immunoSEQ multiplex PCR. The V and J calls and clone size were taken over from that table, and D and trimming were inferred from the DNA. The sample carries about 44,000 clones, 87% recorded once. Sequencing was done on a sample of peripheral blood. The origin of this receptor is an elderly woman in a cohort sampled during active or convalescent COVID-19. The chain joins TRBV5-1 to TRBJ2-5, with 7 bases lining up with TRBD1. The CDR3 DNA is TGCGCCAGCAGCTGGGACAGAGAAGAGACCCAGTACTTC. Translated: CASSWDREETQYF.